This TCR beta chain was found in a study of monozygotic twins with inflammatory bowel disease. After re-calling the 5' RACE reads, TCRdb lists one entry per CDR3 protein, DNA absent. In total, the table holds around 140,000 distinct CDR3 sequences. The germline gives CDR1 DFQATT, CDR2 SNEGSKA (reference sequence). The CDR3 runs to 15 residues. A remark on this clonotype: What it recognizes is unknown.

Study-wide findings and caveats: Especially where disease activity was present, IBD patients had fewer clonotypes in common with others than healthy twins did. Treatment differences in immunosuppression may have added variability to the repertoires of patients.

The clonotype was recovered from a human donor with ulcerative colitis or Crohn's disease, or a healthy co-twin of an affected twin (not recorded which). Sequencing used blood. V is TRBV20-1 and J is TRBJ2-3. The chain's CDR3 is CSASVLAGSTDTQYF.